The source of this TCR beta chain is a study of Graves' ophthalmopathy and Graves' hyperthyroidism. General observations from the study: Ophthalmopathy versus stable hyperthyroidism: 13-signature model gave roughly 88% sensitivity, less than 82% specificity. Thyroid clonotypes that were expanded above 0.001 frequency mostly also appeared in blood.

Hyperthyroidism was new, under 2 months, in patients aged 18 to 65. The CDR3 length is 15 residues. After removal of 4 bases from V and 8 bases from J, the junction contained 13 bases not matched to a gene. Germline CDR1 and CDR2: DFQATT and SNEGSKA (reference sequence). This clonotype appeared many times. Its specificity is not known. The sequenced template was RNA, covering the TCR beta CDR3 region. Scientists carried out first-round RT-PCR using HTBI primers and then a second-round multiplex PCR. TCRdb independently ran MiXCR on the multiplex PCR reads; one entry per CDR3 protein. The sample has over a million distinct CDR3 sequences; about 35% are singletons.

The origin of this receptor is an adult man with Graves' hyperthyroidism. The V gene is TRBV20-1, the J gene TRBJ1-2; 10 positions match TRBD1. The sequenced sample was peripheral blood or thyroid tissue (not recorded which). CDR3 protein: CSATPLRGTGDGYTF. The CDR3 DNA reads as TGCAGTGCTACGCCCCTGCGGGGGACAGGGGACGGCTACACCTTC.